The next 16 T cell receptor beta chains were all read from a single sample in a study of blood T cell repertoires in COVID-19. Sequencing used immunoSEQ multiplex PCR; TCRdb keeps in-frame clones, though not all of them. The table shows 40,000 to 55,000 clones, with 85% to 90% occurring only once. Sequences were obtained from peripheral blood. Every receptor here comes from a man aged 50-60 years with active COVID-19.

This clone was seen once. The chain employs TRBV6-5 and TRBJ2-1; weak D call: TRBD2 (7 bases). V lost 8 bases and J 6 bases, leaving 11 bases between the germline ends. The CDR3 is 12 amino acids. Germline CDR1 and CDR2: MNHEY and SVGAGI. The CDR3 DNA sequence: TGTGCCAGCGGGGGGGGCCTCAATGAGCAGTTCTTC. Its protein is CASGGGLNEQFF.

J is TRBJ1-1 and V is TRBV5-6, with D hard to call. V lost 0 bases to trimming and J lost 4 bases, with 13 bases between them. The germline V gene has CDR1 SGHDT and CDR2 YYEEEE. The length of the CDR3 is 15 residues. CDR3 in amino acids: CASSLGPGSGTEAFF. In DNA form, the CDR3 reads TGTGCCAGCAGCTTGGGGCCGGGGAGTGGCACTGAAGCTTTCTTT.

As DNA, the CDR3 is TGTGCCAGCTCACCCTCCCGGGACAGTAGCACAGATACGCAGTATTTT. Protein sequence: CASSPSRDSSTDTQYF. The chain carries TRBV18 and TRBJ2-3; TRBD1 matches at 7 bases. This CDR3 has 16 residues. The V gene end was trimmed by 3 bases and the J gene end by 0 bases; junction bases not matched to a gene: 6. CDR1 KGHSH and CDR2 LQKENI come from the germline V gene.

The rearrangement uses TRBV6-2 or TRBV6-3 and TRBJ2-5; D is ambiguous. In germline, CDR1 is MNHEY, CDR2 SVGEGT. Trimming cost V 0 bases and J 1 base, with 6 bases left between them. This CDR3 has 14 residues. CDR3 residues: CASSYSAAQETQYF. The CDR3 nucleotides are TGTGCCAGCAGTTACTCGGCCGCCCAAGAGACCCAGTACTTC.

This chain links TRBV5-1 with TRBJ2-5; no definite D call. The germline V gene has CDR1 SGHRS and CDR2 YFSETQ. V lost 4 bases and J lost 5, with 9 bases in between. CDR3 length equals 12 residues. The CDR3 DNA follows: TGCGCCAGCAGCCGCTTCCAGGAGACCCAGTACTTC. Translation gives CASSRFQETQYF.

This chain links TRBV2 with TRBJ2-7, with D maybe TRBD1 (6 bases). Deletions cut 5 bases from V and 4 bases from J, with 15 bases between. The CDR3 is made up of 14 amino acids. In germline, CDR1 is SNHLY, CDR2 FYNNEI. In DNA form, the CDR3 reads TGTGCCAGCAGTCTACAGGGTAAGGGGTACGAGCAGTACTTC. It is translated as CASSLQGKGYEQYF.

The chain links TRBV7-8 to TRBJ2-3, with TRBD2 matching 7 bases. In germline, CDR1 is SGHVS, CDR2 FQNEAQ. Trimming at V came to 0 bases and at J to 2 bases, leaving 2 bases not matched to a gene. The CDR3 covers 15 residues. Here the CDR3 DNA reads TGTGCCAGCAGCTTAGCGGGGAGGGCCACAGATACGCAGTATTTT. It specifies CASSLAGRATDTQYF.

The chain employs TRBV4-1 and TRBJ2-3; D may be TRBD1 (6 bases). The CDR3 extends over 13 amino acids. The germline gives CDR1 MGHRA, CDR2 YSYEKL. Trimming stripped 5 bases from V and 6 bases from J, with 12 bases between. The CDR3, as DNA: TGCGCCAGCAGCTTACCAGGGGAGGATACGCAGTATTTT. Translating it yields CASSLPGEDTQYF.

The V call is TRBV5-4, the J call TRBJ1-2, with 11 nucleotides matching TRBD1. With V trimmed by 3 bases and J by 4 bases, 8 bases remained unmatched. Germline CDR1 SGHNT, CDR2 YYREEE (reference sequence). There are 16 residues in the CDR3. CDR3 amino acids: CASSWGTGGDIYGYTF. CDR3 coding DNA: TGTGCCAGCAGCTGGGGGACAGGGGGGGATATCTATGGCTACACCTTC.

The chain joins TRBV5-1 to TRBJ2-3, with D tentatively TRBD1 (6 bases). With 2 bases removed from V and 10 bases from J, the gap between germline ends came to 17 bases. Germline CDR1 is SGHRS and CDR2 is YFSETQ. This CDR3 has 14 residues. In nucleotides, the CDR3 is TGCGCCAGCAGCTTTTCCGGGACACAAGGAGCGCAGTATTTT. This sequence encodes CASSFSGTQGAQYF.

The V call is TRBV5-3, the J call TRBJ2-2, with a possible D match to TRBD1 (7 bases). TRBV5-3 is designated an ORF whose function remains uncertain. Between the trimmed V and J ends, which lost 0 bases and 6 bases, there was a span of 15 bases. The CDR3 is made up of 16 amino acids. This chain's CDR3 is CARSLAQGGEAGELFF. CDR3 bases: TGTGCCAGAAGCTTGGCCCAGGGGGGAGAAGCCGGGGAGCTGTTTTTT.

The chain links TRBV24-1 to TRBJ1-5; TRBD1 matches 9 bases. The V gene end was trimmed by 4 bases and the J gene end by 7 bases; junction bases not matched to a gene: 13. Germline values: CDR1 KGHDR, CDR2 SFDVKD. This CDR3 contains 17 residues. In DNA, the CDR3 is TGTGCCACCAGTGACTCCCGGCTAGACAGGGGGGAACAGCCCCAGCATTTT. It translates to CATSDSRLDRGEQPQHF.

The chain links TRBV7-3 to TRBJ2-1, with 8 bases that match TRBD2. This CDR3 has 14 residues. The junction had 10 bases not matched to a gene; V was cut back by 6 bases and J by 9 bases. The germline CDR1 and CDR2 sequences are SGHTA and FQGTGA. DNA for the CDR3: TGTGCCAGCAGTACAGACGGGAGCGGGGGTGAGCAGTTCTTC. Translation gives CASSTDGSGGEQFF.

This clone was observed a single time. V gene TRBV14 combines with J gene TRBJ2-1; the match to TRBD2 covers 7 bases. In germline, CDR1 is SGHDN, CDR2 FVKESK. CDR3 length: 13 residues. V was clipped by 5 bases and J by 6 bases; unmatched bases: 4. CDR3 residues: CASSSGLLNEQFF. The CDR3 DNA reads TGTGCCAGCAGCTCGGGACTACTCAATGAGCAGTTCTTC.

Only one count was recorded for this clone. The chain is built from TRBV29-1 and TRBJ2-1; 9 positions agree with TRBD2. This CDR3 is 14 amino acids long. Germline CDR1 reads SQVTM; CDR2 reads ANQGSEA. The junction had 5 bases not matched to a gene; V was cut back by 3 bases and J by 5 bases. The CDR3 nucleotides are TGCAGCGTTGACGTCCTAGCGGGAAACAATGAGCAGTTCTTC. Amino acids: CSVDVLAGNNEQFF.

The genes are TRBV6-5 and TRBJ2-7; 7 nucleotides align to TRBD2. Germline CDR1 reads MNHEY; CDR2 reads SVGAGI. CDR3 length: 15 amino acids. J was trimmed by 0 bases and V by 6 bases; bases with no gene match: 8. CDR3 region: CASRVTSVSSYEQYF. The DNA for the CDR3 is TGTGCCAGCAGGGTAACTAGCGTCTCCTCCTACGAGCAGTACTTC.